This T cell receptor beta chain was sequenced during a study of T cells after yellow fever vaccination. Study-wide results and caveats: The secondary T-cell response peaked on day 5, not day 15, but was weaker. FACS-sorted repertoires could harbor abundant contaminating bulk-population clonotypes. Most primary-vaccination clones recurred post-booster (around 97% CD4, 88% CD8).

The CDR3 loop spans 17 amino acids. The V and J ends lost 4 bases and 0 bases, in that order; junction bases with no gene match: 7. Per the germline V gene, CDR1 is LNHNV and CDR2 is YYDKDF (reference sequence). On this clonotype itself: No antigen is known for it.

TCRdb re-called the 5' RACE reads with MiXCR, one entry per CDR3 protein. The sample includes under 550,000 distinct CDR3 sequences, 21% seen only once; the top ten take roughly a sixth. The clonotype comes from a man between 18 and 29 years old who received the YFV17D yellow fever vaccine. The material was PBMCs, obtained 21 days after the first yellow fever vaccination. This sequence joins TRBV15 and TRBJ2-3; 10 positions match TRBD2. The CDR3 DNA is TGTGCCACCAGCACGATGCTAGCGGGGGCTAGCACAGATACGCAGTATTTT. Translating gives CATSTMLAGASTDTQYF.